The rows below give T cell receptor beta chains drawn from one sample of a study of CD8+ T cells in alopecia areata. Using immunoSEQ multiplex PCR, the repertoire was profiled, and TCRdb retains in-frame clones only, with some absent. The top ten clones hold 0.46% of a sample with some 130,000 clones, about half of them seen once. The source material was CD4+ T cells sorted from blood, sampled at week 4, from a patient treated with tofacitinib. Every receptor here comes from a human donor with alopecia areata. The CDR3 runs from the conserved cysteine through the conserved F or W. D genes are given only for firm matches. Clone size is given for some rows only: seen once, a few or many times, or a class if the clone is expanded.

V gene	D gene	J gene	clone size	CDR3 protein	CDR3 DNA
TRBV2	-	TRBJ1-5	once	CASRPGQTQPQHF	TGTGCCAGCAGACCCGGACAGACCCAGCCCCAGCATTTT
TRBV6-1	-	TRBJ1-5	-	CASSEQDTNQPQHF	TGTGCCAGCAGTGAACAGGACACCAATCAGCCCCAGCATTTT
TRBV25-1	-	TRBJ2-5	many	CASSEYLGTWGETQYF	TGTGCCAGCAGTGAATATTTGGGGACTTGGGGAGAGACCCAGTACTTC
TRBV29-1	-	TRBJ2-3	once	CSVESTDTQYF	TGCAGCGTTGAAAGCACAGATACGCAGTATTTT
TRBV19	-	TRBJ1-4	few	CASSLKTGQRLFF	TGTGCCAGTAGCCTAAAAACCGGACAGCGACTGTTTTTT
TRBV6-1	-	TRBJ1-1	few	CASSSREYKGTEAFF	TGTGCCAGCAGTTCCCGAGAGTATAAAGGAACTGAAGCTTTCTTT
TRBV29-1	-	TRBJ1-2	-	CSVEGNRGGYTF	TGCAGCGTTGAAGGTAATCGTGGCGGCTACACCTTC
TRBV16	TRBD1	TRBJ1-1	-	CASSLTGFNTEAFF	TGTGCCAGCAGTCTGACAGGGTTTAACACTGAAGCTTTCTTT
TRBV27	-	TRBJ1-1	-	CASGSRGYTEAFF	TGTGCCAGCGGCTCAAGGGGGTACACTGAAGCTTTCTTT
TRBV27	TRBD1	TRBJ2-4	-	CASSLFGQGLAKNIQYF	TGTGCCAGCAGTTTATTTGGACAGGGGCTAGCCAAAAACATTCAGTACTTC
TRBV5-1	-	TRBJ1-2	many	CASSLGTNYGYTF	TGCGCCAGCAGCTTGGGGACAAACTATGGCTACACCTTC
TRBV7-9	-	TRBJ1-5	few	CASSLRQGGGLDQPQHF	TGTGCCAGCAGCTTACGGCAGGGTGGAGGTTTGGATCAGCCCCAGCATTTT
TRBV28	-	TRBJ2-5	-	CASSFGAFGRQETQYF	TGTGCCAGCAGTTTCGGGGCATTCGGGAGACAAGAGACCCAGTACTTC
TRBV27	-	TRBJ1-1	once	CASTTSGTEAFF	TGTGCCAGCACTACCTCCGGAACTGAAGCTTTCTTT
TRBV4-1	TRBD1	TRBJ1-1	-	CASSQVRDRATEAFF	TGCGCCAGCAGCCAAGTTCGTGACAGGGCCACTGAAGCTTTCTTT
TRBV19	-	TRBJ1-1	few	CASSMTRTLGKNTEAFF	TGTGCCAGTAGTATGACTAGGACACTCGGTAAGAACACTGAAGCTTTCTTT
TRBV29-1	-	TRBJ2-3	-	CSVVAGIHTDTQYF	TGCAGCGTTGTGGCAGGGATTCACACAGATACGCAGTATTTT
TRBV11-2	TRBD2	TRBJ2-3	-	CASSSRTTSGGAKDTQYF	TGTGCCAGCAGCTCTAGAACCACTAGCGGGGGGGCGAAAGATACGCAGTATTTT
TRBV5-1	-	TRBJ1-1	once	CASSFGGGTEAFF	TGCGCCAGCAGCTTTGGAGGAGGCACTGAAGCTTTCTTT
TRBV11-2	-	TRBJ1-2	-	CASSLDTGIYVGYTF	TGTGCCAGCAGCTTAGATACAGGGATCTACGTTGGCTACACCTTC
TRBV9	-	TRBJ2-1	-	CASSVGAGVRYEQFF	TGTGCCAGCAGCGTAGGGGCAGGGGTTAGGTATGAGCAGTTCTTC
TRBV25-1	-	TRBJ2-5	few	CASSERPGWEETQYF	TGTGCCAGCAGTGAAAGACCAGGGTGGGAAGAGACCCAGTACTTC
TRBV6-1	-	TRBJ1-2	-	CASMGSYGYTF	TGTGCCAGCATGGGGTCCTATGGCTACACCTTC
TRBV6-1	-	TRBJ2-6	-	CASGGYRDPSSGANVLTF	TGTGCCAGCGGTGGATACCGGGACCCAAGCTCTGGGGCCAACGTCCTGACTTTC
TRBV2	-	TRBJ1-1	-	CASRRGLNTEAFF	TGTGCCAGCAGGCGGGGCCTGAACACTGAAGCTTTCTTT
TRBV23-1	TRBD1	TRBJ1-5	few	CASSQSRQGSCGNQPQHF	TGCGCCAGCAGTCAATCTAGACAGGGAAGTTGCGGCAATCAGCCCCAGCATTTT
TRBV4-1	-	TRBJ1-1	-	CASSQDTEAFF	TGCGCCAGCAGCCAAGACACTGAAGCTTTCTTT
TRBV29-1	-	TRBJ2-7	few	CSAGDGYEQYF	TGCAGCGCCGGGGACGGATACGAGCAGTACTTC
TRBV18	-	TRBJ2-3	-	CASSPRATSTDTQYF	TGTGCCAGCTCACCACGTGCGACTAGCACAGATACGCAGTATTTT
TRBV30	-	TRBJ1-2	-	CAWGGALGYGYTF	TGTGCCTGGGGAGGCGCCCTGGGCTATGGCTACACCTTC
TRBV15	TRBD1	TRBJ2-3	few	CATSSGQGYTDTQYF	TGTGCCACCAGCAGCGGACAGGGTTACACAGATACGCAGTATTTT
TRBV30	-	TRBJ2-7	-	CASPGDNSYEQYF	TGTGCCTCACCGGGGGACAACTCCTACGAGCAGTACTTC
TRBV29-1	TRBD2	TRBJ2-4	-	CSTWGGSLAKNIQYF	TGCAGCACATGGGGCGGGAGCTTAGCCAAAAACATTCAGTACTTC
TRBV12-5	-	TRBJ2-6	-	CASGLGANVLTF	TGTGCTAGTGGTTTAGGGGCCAACGTCCTGACTTTC
TRBV28	TRBD2	TRBJ2-2	-	CASSPPAGERELLPGELFF	TGTGCCAGCAGTCCCCCTGCGGGCGAGCGGGAGTTGTTACCCGGGGAGCTGTTTTTT
TRBV27	TRBD2	TRBJ2-3	-	CASSLSFSREGNADTQYF	TGTGCCAGCAGTTTATCCTTCTCCCGGGAGGGTAATGCAGATACGCAGTATTTT
TRBV7-9	-	TRBJ2-7	-	CATGRTYEQYF	TGTGCCACAGGACGGACCTACGAGCAGTACTTC
TRBV29-1	-	TRBJ2-7	-	CSVVVAEYEQYF	TGCAGCGTTGTAGTGGCGGAATACGAGCAGTACTTC
TRBV29-1	TRBD1	TRBJ1-1	-	CSVLGQGEGMNTEAFF	TGCAGCGTTTTAGGACAGGGCGAGGGAATGAACACTGAAGCTTTCTTT
TRBV30	-	TRBJ1-2	-	CAWSPRGQTKFGYTF	TGTGCCTGGAGTCCCCGCGGACAGACTAAATTTGGCTACACCTTC
TRBV5-1	TRBD1	TRBJ1-4	once	CASSLPGTAEKLFF	TGCGCCAGCAGCTTACCCGGGACAGCCGAAAAACTGTTTTTT
TRBV27	-	TRBJ2-7	few	CASNAVGTKVSYEQYF	TGTGCCAGCAATGCAGTTGGGACAAAGGTCTCCTACGAGCAGTACTTC